This T cell receptor beta chain came from a study of T cell responses to AZD1222 COVID-19 vaccine. Profiling relied on immunoSEQ multiplex PCR, and the TCRdb table lists in-frame clones only, not all of them. The repertoire holds roughly 140,000 clones, around 90% seen once, with 1.9% in the top ten. The CDR3 has 13 amino acids. CDR1 SGHNT and CDR2 YENEEA come from the germline V gene. Deletions cut 6 bases from V and 6 bases from J, with 14 bases between. Pooled together were second doses at about 4 or about 12 weeks. Whole-study findings and limits: It should be noted that donors were predominantly white British and more often female, and clonal diversity was possibly underestimated.

Details on this clone: As yet, its antigen is unknown.

The sample in question was peripheral blood, obtained 28 days after the second AZD1222 dose. The chain joins TRBV11-3 to TRBJ1-1; D is perhaps TRBD1 (5 bases). The TCR comes from an adult who received the AZD1222 COVID-19 vaccine. CDR3 coding DNA: TGTGCCAGCAGTCATCGCCGGGGGTCTGAAGCTTTCTTT. It yields the protein CASSHRRGSEAFF.